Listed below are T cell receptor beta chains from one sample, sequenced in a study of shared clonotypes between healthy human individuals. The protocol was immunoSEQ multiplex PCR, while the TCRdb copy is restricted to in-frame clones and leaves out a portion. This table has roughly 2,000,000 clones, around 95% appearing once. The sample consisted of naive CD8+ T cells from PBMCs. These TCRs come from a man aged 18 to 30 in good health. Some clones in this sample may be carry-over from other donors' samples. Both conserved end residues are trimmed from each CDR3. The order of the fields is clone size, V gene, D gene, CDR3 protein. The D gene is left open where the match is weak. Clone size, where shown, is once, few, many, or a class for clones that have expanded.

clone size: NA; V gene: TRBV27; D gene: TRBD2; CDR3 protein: ASSWAGGQETQY
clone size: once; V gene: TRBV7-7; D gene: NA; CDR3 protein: ASSLRTEGETQY
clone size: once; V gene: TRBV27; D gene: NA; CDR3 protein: ASSLGSAQPQH
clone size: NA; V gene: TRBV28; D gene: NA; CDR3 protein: ASRGTSAYEQY
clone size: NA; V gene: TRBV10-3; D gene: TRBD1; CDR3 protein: AISEAGTGGNYGYT
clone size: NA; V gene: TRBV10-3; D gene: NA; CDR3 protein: AISESTLPLGQETQY
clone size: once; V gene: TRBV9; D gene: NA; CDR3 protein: ASSVSWDTQY
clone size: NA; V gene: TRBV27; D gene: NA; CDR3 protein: ASSPGGGSSYEQY
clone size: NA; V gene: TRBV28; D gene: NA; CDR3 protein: ASSFRQPNNEQF
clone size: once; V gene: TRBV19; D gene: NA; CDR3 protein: ASSIEGGRMNTEAF
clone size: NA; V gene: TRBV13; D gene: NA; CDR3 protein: ASSQLNYRVIYGYT
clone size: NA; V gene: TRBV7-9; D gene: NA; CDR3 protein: ASSARGEVYEQY
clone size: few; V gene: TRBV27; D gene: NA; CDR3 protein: ASSPPGQGITGELF
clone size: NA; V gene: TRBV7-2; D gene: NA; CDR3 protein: ASSLEGRGTYNEQF
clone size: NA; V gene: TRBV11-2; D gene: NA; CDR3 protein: ASRPSRSEETQY
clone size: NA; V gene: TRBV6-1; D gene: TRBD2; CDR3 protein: ASSEVTSGLYEQY
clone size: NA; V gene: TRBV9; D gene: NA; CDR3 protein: ASSVQGKETQY
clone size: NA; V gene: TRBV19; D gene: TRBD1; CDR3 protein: ASSRQGDYEQY
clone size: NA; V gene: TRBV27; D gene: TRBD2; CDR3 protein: ASMFSGRAGYEQY
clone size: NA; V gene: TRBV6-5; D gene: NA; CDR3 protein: ASSHGNEQF
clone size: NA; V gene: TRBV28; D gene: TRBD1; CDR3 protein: ASSLWVGTGSDTQY
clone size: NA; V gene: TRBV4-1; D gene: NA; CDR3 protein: ASSQIGSSYEQY
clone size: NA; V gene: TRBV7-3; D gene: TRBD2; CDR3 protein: ASSLEGTSGYEQY
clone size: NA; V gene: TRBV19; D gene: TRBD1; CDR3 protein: ASKVNRGRSRQTGELF
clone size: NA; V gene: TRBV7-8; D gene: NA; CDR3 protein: ASLLVYNEQF
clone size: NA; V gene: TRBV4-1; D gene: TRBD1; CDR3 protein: ASSQDHRGVDTDTQY
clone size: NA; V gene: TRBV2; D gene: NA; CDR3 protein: ASRDSGANVLT
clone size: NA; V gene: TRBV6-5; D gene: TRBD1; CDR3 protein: ASSYGTDHNEQF
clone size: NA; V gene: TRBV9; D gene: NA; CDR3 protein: ASSVFPLGGQETQY
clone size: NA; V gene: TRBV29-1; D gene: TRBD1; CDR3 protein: SVSSRGQGENEQF
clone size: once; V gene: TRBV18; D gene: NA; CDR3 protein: ASSPSDEQY
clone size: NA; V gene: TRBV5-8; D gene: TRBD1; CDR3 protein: ASSFPTGARYEQF
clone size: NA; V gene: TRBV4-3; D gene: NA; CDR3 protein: ASSQDESYEQY
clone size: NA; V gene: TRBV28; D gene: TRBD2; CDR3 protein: ASKIAGEDNEQF
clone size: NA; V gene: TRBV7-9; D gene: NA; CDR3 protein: ASSLASGGAANEKLF
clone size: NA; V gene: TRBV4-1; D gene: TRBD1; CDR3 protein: ASSHDPGTGNIYEQY
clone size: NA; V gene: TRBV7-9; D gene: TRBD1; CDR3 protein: ASSLAPHRQGHYGYT
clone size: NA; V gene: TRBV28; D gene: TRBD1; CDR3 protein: ASSLSTGGGFNEKLF
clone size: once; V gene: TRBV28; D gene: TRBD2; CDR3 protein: ASSLPPGGYNEQF
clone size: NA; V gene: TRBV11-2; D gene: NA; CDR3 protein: ASSLARGPNTEAF
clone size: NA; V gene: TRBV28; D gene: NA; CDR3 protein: ASSSYLFADYEQY
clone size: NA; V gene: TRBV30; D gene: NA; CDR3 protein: AWSLGGATGYT
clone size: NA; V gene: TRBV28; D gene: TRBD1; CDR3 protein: ASSSRDRTMNTEAF
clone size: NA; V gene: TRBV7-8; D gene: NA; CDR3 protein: ASSLGVGFSYEQY
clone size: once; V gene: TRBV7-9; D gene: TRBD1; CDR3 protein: ASSSTGRNYGYT
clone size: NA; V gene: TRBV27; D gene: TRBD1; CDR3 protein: ASSLGQGRGMNTEAF
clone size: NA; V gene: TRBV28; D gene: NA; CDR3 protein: ASRQGPNEKLF
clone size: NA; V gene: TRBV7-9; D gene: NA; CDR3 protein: ASSLIRTDSGANVLT
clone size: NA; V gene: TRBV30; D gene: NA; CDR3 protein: AWSVRRQGEQY
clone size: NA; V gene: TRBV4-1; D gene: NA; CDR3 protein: ASSLVATLTYNEQF
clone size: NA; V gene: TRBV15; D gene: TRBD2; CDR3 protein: ATSRELAGVSNEQF
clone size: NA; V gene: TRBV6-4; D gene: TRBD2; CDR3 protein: ASGDYGEQF
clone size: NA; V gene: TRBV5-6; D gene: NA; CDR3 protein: ASSRDRNTEAF
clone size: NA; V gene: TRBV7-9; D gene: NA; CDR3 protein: ASSLGGTFPGYT